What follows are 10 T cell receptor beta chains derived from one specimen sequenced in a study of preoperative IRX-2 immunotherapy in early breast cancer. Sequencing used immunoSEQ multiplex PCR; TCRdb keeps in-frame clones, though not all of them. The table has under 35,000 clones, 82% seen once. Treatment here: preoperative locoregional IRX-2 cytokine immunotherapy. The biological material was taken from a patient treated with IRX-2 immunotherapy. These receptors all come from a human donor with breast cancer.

The CDR3 DNA follows: TGCAGCGTAATCCGGGACAGGGACCAAGAGACCCAGTACTTC. Its protein product is CSVIRDRDQETQYF. The V call is TRBV29-1, the J call TRBJ2-5; 9 nucleotides line up with TRBD1. Germline lookup yields CDR1 SQVTM and CDR2 ANQGSEA. V shed 6 bases, J shed 0 bases, and the junction held 5 bases outside the gene matches. The CDR3 spans 14 residues.

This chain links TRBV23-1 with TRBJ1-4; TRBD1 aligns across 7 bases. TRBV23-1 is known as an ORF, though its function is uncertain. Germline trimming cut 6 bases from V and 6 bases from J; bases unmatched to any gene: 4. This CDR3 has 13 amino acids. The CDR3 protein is CASSRDRYEKLFF. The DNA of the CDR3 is TGCGCCAGCAGCCGGGACAGATATGAAAAACTGTTTTTT.

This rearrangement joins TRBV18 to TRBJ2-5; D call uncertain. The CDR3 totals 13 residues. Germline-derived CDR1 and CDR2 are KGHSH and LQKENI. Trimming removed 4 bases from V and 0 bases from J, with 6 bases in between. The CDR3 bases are TGTGCCAGCTCACGAGGTAACCAAGAGACCCAGTACTTC. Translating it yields CASSRGNQETQYF.

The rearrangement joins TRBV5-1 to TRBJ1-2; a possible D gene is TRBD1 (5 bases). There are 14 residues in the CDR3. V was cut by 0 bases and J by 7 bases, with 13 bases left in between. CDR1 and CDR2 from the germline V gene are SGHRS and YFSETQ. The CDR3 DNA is TGCGCCAGCAGCTTGGCTGGGACCCAGGGTGGCTACACCTTC. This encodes CASSLAGTQGGYTF.

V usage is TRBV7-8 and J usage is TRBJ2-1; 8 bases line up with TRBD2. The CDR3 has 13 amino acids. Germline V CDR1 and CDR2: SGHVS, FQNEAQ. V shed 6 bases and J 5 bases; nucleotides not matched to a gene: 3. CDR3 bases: TGTGCCAGCAGAGGACTAGCTCACAATGAGCAGTTCTTC. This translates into CASRGLAHNEQFF.

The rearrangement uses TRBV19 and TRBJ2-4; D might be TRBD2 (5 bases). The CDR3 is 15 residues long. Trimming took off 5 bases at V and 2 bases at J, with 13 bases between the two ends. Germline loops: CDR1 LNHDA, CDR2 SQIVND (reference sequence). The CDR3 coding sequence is TGTGCCAGTAGTGTCGAGGGTGCCCCCAAAAACATTCAGTACTTC. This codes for CASSVEGAPKNIQYF. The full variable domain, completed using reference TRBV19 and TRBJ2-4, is DGGITQSPKYLFRKEGQNVTLSCEQNLNHDAMYWYRQDPGQGLRLIYYSQIVNDFQKGDIAEGYSVSREKKESFPLTVTSAQKNPTAFYLCASSVEGAPKNIQYFGAGTRLSVL.

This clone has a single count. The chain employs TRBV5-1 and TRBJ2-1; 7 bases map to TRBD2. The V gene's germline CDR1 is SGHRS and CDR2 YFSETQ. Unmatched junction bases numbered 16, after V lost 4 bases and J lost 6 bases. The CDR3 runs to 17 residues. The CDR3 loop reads CASSPADGGRASNEQFF. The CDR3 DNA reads TGCGCCAGCAGCCCGGCCGACGGTGGGAGGGCTTCCAATGAGCAGTTCTTC.

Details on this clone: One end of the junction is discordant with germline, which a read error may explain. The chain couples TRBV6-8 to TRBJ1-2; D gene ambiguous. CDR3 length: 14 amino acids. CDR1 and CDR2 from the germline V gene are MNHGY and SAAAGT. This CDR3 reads CAISPGPLNYGYTF. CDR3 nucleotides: TGTGCCATCAGTCCCGGGCCCCTCAACTATGGCTACACCTTC.

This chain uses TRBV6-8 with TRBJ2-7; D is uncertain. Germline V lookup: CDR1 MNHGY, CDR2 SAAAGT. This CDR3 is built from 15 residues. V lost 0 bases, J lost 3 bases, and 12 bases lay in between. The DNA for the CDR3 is TGTGCCAGCAGTTACTCGGTAGGCCCAGTCTACGAGCAGTACTTC. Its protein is CASSYSVGPVYEQYF.

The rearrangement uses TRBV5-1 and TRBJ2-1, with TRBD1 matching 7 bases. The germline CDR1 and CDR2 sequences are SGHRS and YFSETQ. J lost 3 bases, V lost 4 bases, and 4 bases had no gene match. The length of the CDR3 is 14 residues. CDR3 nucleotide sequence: TGCGCCAGCAGCCACCGGGACAGCTACAATGAGCAGTTCTTC. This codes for CASSHRDSYNEQFF. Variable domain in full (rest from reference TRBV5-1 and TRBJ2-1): KAGVTQTPRYLIKTRGQQVTLSCSPISGHRSVSWYQQTPGQGLQFLFEYFSETQRNKGNFPGRFSGRQFSNSRSEMNVSTLELGDSALYLCASSHRDSYNEQFFGPGTRLTVL.